Each of the 10 T cell receptor beta chains below was sequenced from the same sample in a study of T cells in Graves' hyperthyroidism and ophthalmopathy. Amplification targeted TCR beta CDR3 regions from RNA transcripts. The TCR CDR3 first-round RT-PCR relied on the HTBI primer set. TCRdb reanalysed the multiplex PCR reads using MiXCR and keeps one entry per CDR3 protein. Of roughly 290,000 distinct CDR3 sequences in the sample, 15% to 20% were seen once. Sequencing was performed on blood. The receptors derive from an older woman with Graves' ophthalmopathy.

V and J are TRBV6-1 and TRBJ2-7, with D possibly being TRBD2 (6 bases). The ends were cut back, 10 bases at V and 6 bases at J, with 22 bases in the middle. The germline V gene has CDR1 MNHNS and CDR2 SASEGT. CDR3 length: 14 amino acids. The CDR3 nucleotides are TGTGCCATCGCCCATAGCGGAAGCCCTCTCGAGCAGTACTTC. Protein product: CAIAHSGSPLEQYF.

This chain connects TRBV28 to TRBJ1-1, with unresolved D. Germline CDR1 and CDR2: MDHEN and SYDVKM. This CDR3 is 12 amino acids long. The germline V and J ends were trimmed by 2 bases and 10 bases, with 11 bases remaining between them. The chain's CDR3 is CASSLGPGGAFF. CDR3 DNA sequence: TGTGCCAGCAGTTTAGGACCTGGAGGAGCTTTCTTT. The whole variable domain, filled in from reference TRBV28 and TRBJ1-1, reads DVKVTQSSRYLVKRTGEKVFLECVQDMDHENMFWYRQDPGLGLRLIYFSYDVKMKEKGDIPEGYSVSREKKERFSLILESASTNQTSMYLCASSLGPGGAFFGQGTRLTVV.

V gene TRBV20-1 combines with J gene TRBJ2-5, with 14 bases fitting TRBD2. Germline CDR1 is DFQATT and CDR2 is SNEGSKA (reference sequence). This CDR3 spans 14 amino acids. With V trimmed by 3 bases and J by 6 bases, 3 bases remained unmatched. CDR3 coding DNA: TGCAGTGCTAGGGGGACTAGCGGGAGTCAGACCCAGTACTTC. It is translated as CSARGTSGSQTQYF.

This clonotype was seen many times. This chain joins TRBV28 and TRBJ2-1; TRBD2 agrees at 14 bases. CDR3 length equals 16 residues. Trimming removed 6 bases from V and 3 bases from J; junction bases left unmatched: 4. The germline CDR1 and CDR2 sequences are MDHEN and SYDVKM. DNA for the CDR3: TGTGCCAGCAGGGGACTAGCGGGAGCGAACTACAATGAGCAGTTCTTC. This sequence encodes CASRGLAGANYNEQFF. Combining the CDR3 with reference TRBV28 and TRBJ2-1 gives the whole variable domain DVKVTQSSRYLVKRTGEKVFLECVQDMDHENMFWYRQDPGLGLRLIYFSYDVKMKEKGDIPEGYSVSREKKERFSLILESASTNQTSMYLCASRGLAGANYNEQFFGPGTRLTVL.

This clonotype was counted a single time. The chain's CDR3 is CASSIGTSGGDTQYF. CDR3 DNA sequence: TGTGCCAGCAGCATCGGGACTAGCGGGGGGGATACGCAGTATTTT. The chain is built from TRBV9 and TRBJ2-3; 15 bases match TRBD2. V lost 4 bases and J lost 6; bases outside the gene matches: 3. The CDR3 loop spans 15 amino acids. The V gene's germline CDR1 is SGDLS and CDR2 YYNGEE.

This clonotype was observed many times. The V gene is TRBV20-1, the J gene TRBJ2-5; the D call may be TRBD1 or TRBD2 (5 bases each). CDR3 length equals 14 residues. Germline CDR1 is DFQATT and CDR2 is SNEGSKA (reference sequence). Trimming cost V 6 bases and J 1 base, with 15 bases left between them. The CDR3 spells CSAQPGQSQETQYF. CDR3 sequence (DNA): TGCAGTGCCCAACCGGGGCAGAGCCAAGAGACCCAGTACTTC.

This clonotype showed up many times. The J gene is TRBJ2-7, the V gene TRBV3-1; possible D gene TRBD2, 5 bases. Germline CDR1 and CDR2: LGHDT and YNNKEL (reference sequence). Trimming took off 1 base at V and 2 bases at J, with 9 bases between the two ends. The CDR3 extends over 14 amino acids. The CDR3 reads CASSQAGRTYEQYF. The CDR3 bases are TGTGCCAGCAGCCAAGCTGGGAGAACCTACGAGCAGTACTTC.

The chain combines TRBV9 with TRBJ1-1, with 7 bases fitting TRBD1. The ends lost 4 bases at V and 11 bases at J; junction bases unmatched: 11. There are 13 residues in the CDR3. The germline V gene has CDR1 SGDLS and CDR2 YYNGEE. The DNA for the CDR3 is TGTGCCAGCAGCCCCCGACAGGGCGATAGGGCTTTCTTT. This sequence encodes CASSPRQGDRAFF.

This clonotype was observed a few times. This chain connects TRBV20-1 to TRBJ2-7; D call uncertain. CDR1 is DFQATT and CDR2 is SNEGSKA in the germline V gene (reference sequence). The CDR3 has 12 amino acids. Between the trimmed V and J ends, which lost 5 bases and 8 bases, there was a span of 16 bases. The CDR3 DNA is TGCAGTGCTTCCTCCGGTCCCGGAAAGCAGTACTTC. It codes for CSASSGPGKQYF.

This clonotype was detected ten times or more. The V and J genes are TRBV30 and TRBJ2-6; tentatively, D is TRBD1 or TRBD2 (5 bases each). Germline V gene lookup returns CDR1 GTSNPN and CDR2 SVGIG (reference sequence). The CDR3 is 16 residues long. V lost 4 bases, J lost 2 bases, and 15 bases lay in between. The CDR3 nucleotides read TGTGCCTGGACACCCTTGAGGGGTACTGGGGCCAACGTCCTGACTTTC. Residues: CAWTPLRGTGANVLTF.